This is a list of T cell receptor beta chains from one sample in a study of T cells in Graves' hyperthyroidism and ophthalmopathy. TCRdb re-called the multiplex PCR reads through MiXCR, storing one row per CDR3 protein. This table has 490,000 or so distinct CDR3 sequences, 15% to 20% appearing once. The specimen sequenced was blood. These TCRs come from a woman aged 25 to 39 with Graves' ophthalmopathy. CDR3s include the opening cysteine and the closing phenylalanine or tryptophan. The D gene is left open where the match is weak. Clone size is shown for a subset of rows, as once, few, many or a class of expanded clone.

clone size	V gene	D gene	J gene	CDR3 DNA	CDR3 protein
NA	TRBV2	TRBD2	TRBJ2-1	TGTGCCAGCAGTGAAACTGACCGGACTAGCGAGTTGGTTGAGCAGTTCTTC	CASSETDRTSELVEQFF
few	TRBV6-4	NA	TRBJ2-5	TGTGCCAGCAGTGTCGCTAGCGTGTCCCAAGAGACCCAGTACTTC	CASSVASVSQETQYF
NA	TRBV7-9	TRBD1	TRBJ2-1	TGTGCCAGCAGCCTGACAGGGAGAAATGAGCAGTTCTTC	CASSLTGRNEQFF
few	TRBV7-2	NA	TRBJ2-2	TGTGCCAGCAGCTTAGCGCGTCCCGGGGAGCTGTTTTTT	CASSLARPGELFF
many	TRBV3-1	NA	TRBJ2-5	TGTGCCAGCAGCCATCCCCAAGAGACCCAGTACTTC	CASSHPQETQYF
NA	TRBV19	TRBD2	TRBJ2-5	TGTGCCAGTAGTGTGGGGACTAGCGGAACCCAAGAGACCCAGTACTTC	CASSVGTSGTQETQYF
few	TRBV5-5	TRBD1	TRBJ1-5	TGTGCCAGCAGCTTGCGACGGACAGGGGAAGGGGTCAATCAGCCCCAGCATTTT	CASSLRRTGEGVNQPQHF
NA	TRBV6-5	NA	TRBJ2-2	TGTGCCAGCAGTTATATGAGCTCGACCGGGGAGCTGTTTTTT	CASSYMSSTGELFF
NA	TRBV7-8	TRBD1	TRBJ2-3	TGTGCCAGCAGCGGGGGACAGGGTAGCACAGATACCCAGTATTTT	CASSGGQGSTDTQYF
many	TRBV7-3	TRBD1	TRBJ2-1	TGTGCCAGCAGCGACCGGGACAGGGCGAACAATGAGCAGTTCTTC	CASSDRDRANNEQFF
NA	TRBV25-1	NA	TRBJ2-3	TGTGCCAGCAGTGGACTTGGTGGACCCACAGATACGCAGTATTTT	CASSGLGGPTDTQYF
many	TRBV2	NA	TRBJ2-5	TGTGCCAGCAGTGAACCATTCCAAGAGACCCAGTACTTC	CASSEPFQETQYF
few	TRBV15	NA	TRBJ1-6	TGTGCCACCAGCAGAGATGAGGGGTTAAAGAATTCACCCCTCCACTTT	CATSRDEGLKNSPLHF
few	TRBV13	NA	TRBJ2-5	TGTGCCAGCAGCCCCCGGGAGGGGGCCCAAGAGACCCAGTACTTC	CASSPREGAQETQYF
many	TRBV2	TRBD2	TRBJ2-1	TGTGCCAGCAGTTTATTAGCGGGAGACTACAATGAGCAGTTCTTC	CASSLLAGDYNEQFF
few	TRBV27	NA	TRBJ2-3	TGTGCCAGCAGTTCCCTTGGTGGCACAGATACGCAGTATTTT	CASSSLGGTDTQYF
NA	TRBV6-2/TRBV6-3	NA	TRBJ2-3	TGTGCCAGCAGTTACGACCCACCAGCATTGGAACAGTGGGATACGCAGTATTTT	CASSYDPPALEQWDTQYF
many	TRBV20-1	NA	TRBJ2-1	TGCAGTGCTAGAGACGACAGCCACTACAATGAGCAGTTCTTC	CSARDDSHYNEQFF
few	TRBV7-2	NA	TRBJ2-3	TGTGCCAGCAGTTTCACCGGGGACTTTACAGATACGCAGTATTTT	CASSFTGDFTDTQYF
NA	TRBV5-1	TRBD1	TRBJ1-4	TGCGCCAGCAGCTTGGGGGACAGGGGAACTAATGAAAAACTGTTTTTT	CASSLGDRGTNEKLFF
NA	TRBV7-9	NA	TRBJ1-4	TGTGCCAGCAGCATAGACAGAGCAACTAATGAAAAACTGTTTTTT	CASSIDRATNEKLFF
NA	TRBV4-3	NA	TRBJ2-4	TGCGCCAGCAGCCAAGAGGCGGCAGGGCTAAACATTCAGTACTTC	CASSQEAAGLNIQYF
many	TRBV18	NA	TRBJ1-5	TGTGCCAGCTCACCACCAGCCAGGGGAAAGGCCAATCAGCCCCAGCATTTT	CASSPPARGKANQPQHF
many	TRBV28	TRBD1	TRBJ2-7	TGTGCCAGCAGATTCACCACAGGGGGTTCCTACGAGCAGTACTTC	CASRFTTGGSYEQYF
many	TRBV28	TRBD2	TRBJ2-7	TGTGCCAGCAGTTCGACCGGGACTAGCGGGAGATACTCCTACGAGCAGTACTTC	CASSSTGTSGRYSYEQYF
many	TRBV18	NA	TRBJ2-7	TGTGCCAGCTCACCCTCATCGACAGCCTCCTACGAGCAGTACTTC	CASSPSSTASYEQYF
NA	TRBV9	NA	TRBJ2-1	TGTGCCAGCATCGTAGGCCTAGTCAATGAGCAGTTCTTC	CASIVGLVNEQFF
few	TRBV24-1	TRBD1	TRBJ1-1	TGTGCCACCAGTGATCCGGGGGACAGCAACACTGAAGCTTTCTTT	CATSDPGDSNTEAFF